Listed below are T cell receptor beta chains from one sample, sequenced in a study of Graves' ophthalmopathy and Graves' hyperthyroidism. From the multiplex PCR reads, TCRdb called clonotypes with MiXCR, one entry per CDR3 protein. The sample has 300,000 to 500,000 distinct CDR3 sequences; just over 15% are singletons. The sequencing sample was made of peripheral blood. These receptors were taken from a woman aged 18-30 years with stable Graves' hyperthyroidism. The CDR3 runs from the conserved cysteine through the conserved F or W. The order of the fields is clone size, CDR3 length, J gene, D gene, V gene, CDR3 protein, CDR3 DNA. D genes are given only for firm matches. Clone size is shown for a subset of rows, as once, few, many or a class of expanded clone.

clone size: .
CDR3 length: 11
J gene: TRBJ1-2
D gene: .
V gene: TRBV6-1
CDR3 protein: CASRREAGYTF
CDR3 DNA: TGTGCCAGCAGGAGGGAGGCTGGCTACACCTTC

clone size: many
CDR3 length: 14
J gene: TRBJ2-2
D gene: TRBD2
V gene: TRBV2
CDR3 protein: CASRVAGVAGELFF
CDR3 DNA: TGTGCCAGCAGAGTAGCGGGGGTAGCCGGGGAGCTGTTTTTT

clone size: few
CDR3 length: 15
J gene: TRBJ1-2
D gene: .
V gene: TRBV3-1
CDR3 protein: CASSQDPFGGYGYTF
CDR3 DNA: TGTGCCAGCAGCCAAGATCCGTTTGGGGGCTATGGCTACACCTTC

clone size: many
CDR3 length: 16
J gene: TRBJ2-7
D gene: TRBD2
V gene: TRBV9
CDR3 protein: CASSPRLAGGSNEQYF
CDR3 DNA: TGTGCCAGCAGCCCCCGACTAGCGGGGGGGTCCAACGAGCAGTACTTC

clone size: many
CDR3 length: 14
J gene: TRBJ1-2
D gene: .
V gene: TRBV7-2
CDR3 protein: CASSLGGGAYGYTF
CDR3 DNA: TGTGCCAGCAGTTTAGGGGGGGGCGCCTATGGCTACACCTTC

clone size: many
CDR3 length: 14
J gene: TRBJ1-3
D gene: .
V gene: TRBV12-3/TRBV12-4
CDR3 protein: CASSIDSSGNTIYF
CDR3 DNA: TGTGCCAGCAGTATTGACAGCTCTGGAAACACCATATATTTT

clone size: many
CDR3 length: 14
J gene: TRBJ2-2
D gene: .
V gene: TRBV24-1
CDR3 protein: CATSDSGPTGELFF
CDR3 DNA: TGTGCCACCAGTGATTCAGGGCCCACCGGGGAGCTGTTTTTT

clone size: many
CDR3 length: 15
J gene: TRBJ1-5
D gene: TRBD1
V gene: TRBV19
CDR3 protein: CASSIMGQGNQPQHF
CDR3 DNA: TGTGCCAGTAGTATAATGGGACAGGGCAATCAGCCCCAGCATTTT

clone size: many
CDR3 length: 11
J gene: TRBJ2-7
D gene: .
V gene: TRBV2
CDR3 protein: CASSDRGAQYF
CDR3 DNA: TGTGCCAGCAGTGACAGGGGGGCGCAGTACTTC

clone size: few
CDR3 length: 15
J gene: TRBJ2-7
D gene: TRBD1
V gene: TRBV20-1
CDR3 protein: CSAIFTDRANYEQYF
CDR3 DNA: TGCAGTGCTATTTTTACGGACAGGGCTAACTACGAGCAGTACTTC

clone size: many
CDR3 length: 14
J gene: TRBJ2-4
D gene: .
V gene: TRBV7-3
CDR3 protein: CASSLGGLANIQYF
CDR3 DNA: TGTGCCAGCAGCTTAGGGGGGTTGGCGAACATTCAGTACTTC

clone size: .
CDR3 length: 15
J gene: TRBJ2-6
D gene: .
V gene: TRBV13
CDR3 protein: CASRMGHSGANVLTF
CDR3 DNA: TGTGCCAGCAGGATGGGTCACTCTGGGGCCAACGTCCTGACTTTC

clone size: .
CDR3 length: 15
J gene: TRBJ2-7
D gene: .
V gene: TRBV5-4
CDR3 protein: CASSLAGTFYYEQYF
CDR3 DNA: TGTGCCAGCAGCTTGGCGGGGACATTCTACTACGAGCAGTACTTC

clone size: many
CDR3 length: 14
J gene: TRBJ2-7
D gene: .
V gene: TRBV19
CDR3 protein: CASSNGGLGYEQYF
CDR3 DNA: TGTGCCAGTAGTAACGGGGGTTTAGGCTACGAGCAGTACTTC

clone size: .
CDR3 length: 15
J gene: TRBJ1-1
D gene: .
V gene: TRBV6-1
CDR3 protein: CASSPGRGRGTEAFF
CDR3 DNA: TGTGCCAGCAGCCCCGGGAGGGGAAGGGGAACTGAAGCTTTCTTT

clone size: .
CDR3 length: 15
J gene: TRBJ1-1
D gene: TRBD1
V gene: TRBV12-5
CDR3 protein: CASALRAGGFTEAFF
CDR3 DNA: TGTGCTAGTGCTCTGCGGGCAGGGGGCTTCACTGAAGCTTTCTTT

clone size: many
CDR3 length: 14
J gene: TRBJ2-7
D gene: TRBD1
V gene: TRBV20-1
CDR3 protein: CSARMGQNYYEQYF
CDR3 DNA: TGCAGTGCTAGAATGGGACAGAATTACTACGAGCAGTACTTC

clone size: many
CDR3 length: 13
J gene: TRBJ1-2
D gene: .
V gene: TRBV12-3/TRBV12-4
CDR3 protein: CASSLYSGYGYTF
CDR3 DNA: TGTGCCAGCAGTTTGTACAGCGGCTATGGCTACACCTTC

clone size: few
CDR3 length: 17
J gene: TRBJ2-2
D gene: .
V gene: TRBV19
CDR3 protein: CASSIDIGGANTGELFF
CDR3 DNA: TGTGCCAGTAGTATCGACATCGGAGGGGCGAACACCGGGGAGCTGTTTTTT

clone size: many
CDR3 length: 13
J gene: TRBJ1-1
D gene: .
V gene: TRBV19
CDR3 protein: CASSSARGSEAFF
CDR3 DNA: TGTGCCAGTAGTTCGGCCAGGGGAAGTGAAGCTTTCTTT

clone size: many
CDR3 length: 15
J gene: TRBJ2-7
D gene: .
V gene: TRBV5-1
CDR3 protein: CASSSGGTLSYEQYF
CDR3 DNA: TGCGCCAGCAGCTCGGGGGGCACTCTTTCCTACGAGCAGTACTTC

clone size: many
CDR3 length: 16
J gene: TRBJ1-1
D gene: TRBD1
V gene: TRBV11-2
CDR3 protein: CASSLEAGGMHTEAFF
CDR3 DNA: TGTGCCAGCAGCTTAGAGGCAGGGGGCATGCACACTGAAGCTTTCTTT

clone size: .
CDR3 length: 14
J gene: TRBJ2-5
D gene: .
V gene: TRBV9
CDR3 protein: CASSPRAQVTTQYF
CDR3 DNA: TGTGCCAGCAGCCCTAGGGCACAGGTGACGACCCAGTACTTC

clone size: few
CDR3 length: 16
J gene: TRBJ2-2
D gene: TRBD1
V gene: TRBV6-5
CDR3 protein: CASSTHGQGNTGELFF
CDR3 DNA: TGTGCCAGCAGTACTCACGGACAGGGGAATACCGGGGAGCTGTTTTTT

clone size: .
CDR3 length: 14
J gene: TRBJ1-2
D gene: .
V gene: TRBV6-1
CDR3 protein: CASSDLRAVYGYTF
CDR3 DNA: TGTGCCAGCAGTGACCTCCGGGCCGTCTATGGCTACACCTTC

clone size: many
CDR3 length: 14
J gene: TRBJ1-1
D gene: .
V gene: TRBV11-2
CDR3 protein: CASSLESLSLEAFF
CDR3 DNA: TGTGCCAGCAGCTTAGAGTCCCTATCCCTGGAAGCTTTCTTT

clone size: few
CDR3 length: 14
J gene: TRBJ2-2
D gene: .
V gene: TRBV27
CDR3 protein: CASSPQGSPGELFF
CDR3 DNA: TGTGCCAGCAGTCCCCAAGGGAGCCCCGGGGAGCTGTTTTTT

clone size: many
CDR3 length: 13
J gene: TRBJ2-5
D gene: .
V gene: TRBV20-1
CDR3 protein: CSAREVMIETQYF
CDR3 DNA: TGCAGTGCTAGAGAGGTGATGATCGAGACCCAGTACTTC

clone size: many
CDR3 length: 13
J gene: TRBJ2-5
D gene: .
V gene: TRBV6-5
CDR3 protein: CASSLEKRETQYF
CDR3 DNA: TGTGCCAGCAGTTTGGAAAAGCGTGAGACCCAGTACTTC

clone size: many
CDR3 length: 15
J gene: TRBJ2-5
D gene: TRBD2
V gene: TRBV20-1
CDR3 protein: CSARTSGDIQETQYF
CDR3 DNA: TGCAGTGCTAGGACTAGCGGGGACATCCAAGAGACCCAGTACTTC

clone size: few
CDR3 length: 16
J gene: TRBJ2-3
D gene: TRBD2
V gene: TRBV11-1
CDR3 protein: CASSSQAGGSTDTQYF
CDR3 DNA: TGTGCCAGCAGCTCCCAGGCGGGGGGGAGCACAGATACGCAGTATTTT

clone size: .
CDR3 length: 14
J gene: TRBJ1-2
D gene: .
V gene: TRBV12-3/TRBV12-4
CDR3 protein: CASRRQGRNYGYTF
CDR3 DNA: TGTGCCAGCAGGCGCCAGGGCAGGAACTATGGCTACACCTTC

clone size: .
CDR3 length: 14
J gene: TRBJ2-5
D gene: TRBD2
V gene: TRBV6-1
CDR3 protein: CASSPVSGGETQYF
CDR3 DNA: TGTGCCAGCAGCCCGGTTTCGGGAGGGGAGACCCAGTACTTC

clone size: many
CDR3 length: 15
J gene: TRBJ2-7
D gene: TRBD1
V gene: TRBV12-3/TRBV12-4
CDR3 protein: CASSPQGQGTYEQYF
CDR3 DNA: TGTGCCAGCAGTCCCCAAGGACAGGGGACCTACGAGCAGTACTTC

clone size: .
CDR3 length: 16
J gene: TRBJ1-1
D gene: TRBD1
V gene: TRBV30
CDR3 protein: CAWSVMTGGLDTEAFF
CDR3 DNA: TGTGCCTGGAGTGTTATGACAGGGGGCTTGGACACTGAAGCTTTCTTT

clone size: .
CDR3 length: 19
J gene: TRBJ1-5
D gene: TRBD1
V gene: TRBV12-5
CDR3 protein: CASGLGQGGRVYSNQPQHF
CDR3 DNA: TGTGCTAGTGGTTTGGGACAGGGAGGAAGGGTTTATAGCAATCAGCCCCAGCATTTT

clone size: many
CDR3 length: 14
J gene: TRBJ1-2
D gene: .
V gene: TRBV10-3
CDR3 protein: CAIKKSETYYGYTF
CDR3 DNA: TGTGCCATCAAGAAGTCGGAGACTTACTATGGCTACACCTTC

clone size: many
CDR3 length: 14
J gene: TRBJ2-2
D gene: .
V gene: TRBV7-9
CDR3 protein: CASSLGSISGELFF
CDR3 DNA: TGTGCCAGCAGCTTAGGGTCGATCTCAGGGGAGCTGTTTTTT

clone size: .
CDR3 length: 16
J gene: TRBJ2-3
D gene: TRBD1
V gene: TRBV11-2
CDR3 protein: CASSRSRDRGRDTQYF
CDR3 DNA: TGTGCCAGCAGTCGCTCCCGGGACAGGGGGCGGGATACGCAGTATTTT

clone size: .
CDR3 length: 13
J gene: TRBJ1-1
D gene: .
V gene: TRBV28
CDR3 protein: CASSLWTNTEAFF
CDR3 DNA: TGTGCCAGCAGTTTATGGACAAACACTGAAGCTTTCTTT

clone size: many
CDR3 length: 16
J gene: TRBJ2-5
D gene: TRBD1
V gene: TRBV6-1
CDR3 protein: CASSAGTGGGQETQYF
CDR3 DNA: TGTGCCAGCAGTGCCGGGACAGGGGGCGGCCAAGAGACCCAGTACTTC

clone size: many
CDR3 length: 13
J gene: TRBJ2-2
D gene: .
V gene: TRBV7-2
CDR3 protein: CASSIRGSGELFF
CDR3 DNA: TGTGCCAGCAGCATCAGAGGGAGCGGGGAGCTGTTTTTT